This T cell receptor beta chain emerged from a study of T cell responses to AZD1222 COVID-19 vaccine. General study points: The study found vaccine-associated CD4 TCRs spanning spike, dominant at 160-218 and 743-854.

The CDR3 covers 13 residues. V dropped 1 base and J dropped 1 base, with 4 bases sitting between them. CDR1 KGHSH and CDR2 LQKENI come from the germline V gene. To note about this clone: Its antigen is as yet unknown.

Some clones are missing from TCRdb's copy, which holds only in-frame ones; the method was immunoSEQ multiplex PCR. The sample carries 150,000 or so clones, about 89% recorded once. J is TRBJ1-1 and V is TRBV18; D unresolved. The sequence was collected from an adult in good health. This specimen consisted of peripheral blood, obtained on day 0 of AZD1222 vaccination. This CDR3 reads CASSPRKNTEAFF. The CDR3 DNA sequence: TGTGCCAGCTCACCACGAAAGAACACTGAAGCTTTCTTT.